This T cell receptor delta chain was captured in a study of gamma-delta chains in newborns, infants, children. Looking at the study overall: Polyclonal expansion of innate γδ T cells after birth follows microbial exposure.

The CDR3 spans 19 residues. Germline V lookup: CDR1 TSWWSYY, CDR2 QGS. J gave up 2 bases and V 4 bases, and 16 bases lay outside the gene matches. This clone was observed a few times. TCRdb ran CATT on the reads. The repertoire consists of thousands of delta-chain clones, with around 45% occurring once and the leading ten covering approximately 11%. The receptor was isolated from a child who received the measles vaccine. The sequencing here drew on blood, taken at baseline. The chain links TRDV1 to TRDJ1, with 10 bases identical to TRDD3. The CDR3 protein is CALGVYFLTVLGDTDKLIF. In DNA form, the CDR3 reads TGTGCTCTTGGGGTTTACTTCCTAACAGTACTGGGGGATACCGATAAACTCATCTTT.